The 21 T cell receptor beta chains in this list originate from one sample, sequenced in a study of T cells after posttransplantation cyclophosphamide. Only in-frame clones appear in the TCRdb table, and some are missing; sequencing was by immunoSEQ multiplex PCR. The data show approximately 39,000 clones, with none appearing a single time. The sample taken for sequencing was PBMCs. The receptors originated from a man in his fifties in good health, CMV-negative, and a related stem cell transplant donor.

The V and J genes are TRBV27 and TRBJ2-3; 8 nucleotides align to TRBD1. Trimming removed 5 bases from V and 5 bases from J; junction bases left unmatched: 9. The length of the CDR3 is 15 residues. The V gene's germline CDR1 is MNHEY and CDR2 SMNVEV (reference sequence). For the CDR3, the DNA is TGTGCCAGCAGTACCCGGCAGGGGGCTGGAGATACGCAGTATTTT. It yields the protein CASSTRQGAGDTQYF.

This clone was counted many times. In nucleotides, the CDR3 is TGTGCCAGTAGTATAGGAGGAGGAGCATACGAGCAGTACTTC. This codes for CASSIGGGAYEQYF. The V call is TRBV19, the J call TRBJ2-7, with D maybe TRBD2 (5 bases). The V end was cut by 1 base, the J end by 4 bases, with 11 bases between. CDR3 length: 14 residues. Germline V lookup: CDR1 LNHDA, CDR2 SQIVND (reference sequence).

In this sample, this clone turned up many times. This chain uses TRBV4-2 with TRBJ1-4; D gene ambiguous. Germline CDR1 reads LGHNA; CDR2 reads YNFKEQ. The CDR3 length is 13 residues. V lost 6 bases and J 3 bases, leaving 8 bases between the germline ends. CDR3 amino acids: CASRYGANEKLFF. In nucleotides, the CDR3 is TGTGCCAGCAGGTACGGGGCTAATGAAAAACTGTTTTTT.

This clone was recorded at least ten times. This chain uses TRBV6-5 with TRBJ2-7; 7 positions match TRBD1. The junction had 7 bases not matched to a gene; V was cut back by 1 base and J by 1 base. In germline, CDR1 is MNHEY, CDR2 SVGAGI. This CDR3 has 16 residues. The CDR3 loop reads CASSYLFQGQSYEQYF. CDR3 nucleotide sequence: TGTGCCAGCAGTTACTTATTTCAGGGACAGTCCTACGAGCAGTACTTC.

This clone appeared many times. The chain has TRBV29-1 and TRBJ1-4; 8 nucleotides match TRBD1. Germline assignment: CDR1 SQVTM and CDR2 ANQGSEA. V lost 7 bases to trimming and J lost 4 bases; unmatched junction nucleotides: 5. This CDR3 spans 13 amino acids. This CDR3 is CSARDRRNEKLFF. In DNA, the CDR3 is TGCAGCGCCCGGGACAGGCGTAATGAAAAACTGTTTTTT.

This clone has more than one count but fewer than ten. V gene TRBV12-5 combines with J gene TRBJ2-7; D unresolved. The CDR3 is 12 residues long. Trimming took 8 bases from V and 6 from J, leaving 14 bases between them. Looked up from germline, CDR1 is LGHNT and CDR2 is FRNRAP. CDR3 sequence: CASSSQWREQYF. The CDR3 nucleotides are TGTGCTAGTTCATCACAGTGGCGCGAGCAGTACTTC.

This clone has a handful of counts. The CDR3 nucleotides are TGTGCCAGCAGCGTAGCTTCCGCCTGGCAGCGGAGCTCCTACAATGAGCAGTTCTTC. Translated: CASSVASAWQRSSYNEQFF. V is TRBV9 and J is TRBJ2-1; a possible D gene is TRBD2 (5 bases). The V and J ends lost 0 bases and 0 bases respectively, with 19 bases between them. This CDR3 is 19 amino acids long. The V gene's germline CDR1 is SGDLS and CDR2 YYNGEE.

This clone was found a few times. Sequence at one end of the junction differs from germline and may be a read error. The sample contains more than one DNA sequence encoding this CDR3. The chain has TRBV11-2 and TRBJ1-1; 7 nucleotides line up with TRBD1. Per the germline V gene, CDR1 is SGHAT and CDR2 is FQNNGV. The CDR3 is made up of 13 amino acids. The CDR3 here is CASSPEGGTEAFF. DNA of the CDR3: TGTGCCAGCAGCCCTGAAGGGGGCACTGAGGCTTTCTTT.

This clone was found many times. This sequence joins TRBV19 and TRBJ1-1, with 8 nucleotides matching TRBD1. The CDR3 sequence is 18 residues long. After removal of 5 bases from V and 0 bases from J, the junction contained 14 bases not matched to a gene. The germline gives CDR1 LNHDA, CDR2 SQIVND (reference sequence). In DNA form, the CDR3 reads TGTGCCAGTAGTTGGGGGACAGGCCAAGGGGCAATGAACACTGAAGCTTTCTTT. It specifies CASSWGTGQGAMNTEAFF.

This clone has at least ten counts. This chain uses TRBV25-1 with TRBJ2-7; the D gene is possibly TRBD1 (6 bases). V lost 6 bases and J 3 bases, leaving 6 bases between the germline ends. The CDR3 is 11 residues long. Germline values: CDR1 MGHDK, CDR2 SYGVNS. The CDR3 DNA is TGTGCCAGCAGACAGGGCTACGAGCAGTACTTC. Amino acid sequence: CASRQGYEQYF.

This clone was observed many times. The chain links TRBV13 to TRBJ2-2; 8 bases are a match to TRBD2. The CDR3 loop spans 15 amino acids. V was pared by 3 bases and J by 3 bases, with 3 bases of the junction left unmatched. CDR1 and CDR2 from the germline V gene are PRHDT and FYEKMQ (reference sequence). Here the CDR3 DNA reads TGTGCCAGCAGCTTTAGCGGGGCAGACACCGGGGAGCTGTTTTTT. Its translation: CASSFSGADTGELFF.

The sample holds many counts of this clone. V is TRBV5-8 and J is TRBJ2-5; 7 nucleotides match TRBD1. CDR3 length: 16 amino acids. With 4 bases clipped from V and 7 bases from J, the junction kept 16 bases outside the gene matches. Germline CDR1 SGHTS, CDR2 YDEGEE. CDR3 sequence reads: CASSPVMRQGPGTQYF. CDR3 nucleotides: TGTGCCAGCAGCCCAGTGATGCGACAGGGCCCTGGGACCCAGTACTTC.

This clone was seen ten or more times. CDR3 DNA sequence: TGTGCCAGCACCCTGGCGGGGGGCTCCTACAATGAGCAGTTCTTC. This codes for CASTLAGGSYNEQFF. This chain links TRBV13 with TRBJ2-1, with 8 nucleotides matching TRBD2. This CDR3 comprises 15 residues. Trimming took 7 bases from V and 0 from J; bases not matched to a gene: 5. The V gene's germline CDR1 is PRHDT and CDR2 FYEKMQ (reference sequence).

There are many counts of this clone. The V gene is TRBV18, the J gene TRBJ2-7; 9 positions agree with TRBD1. The germline CDR1 and CDR2 sequences are KGHSH and LQKENI. This CDR3 contains 13 residues. V gave up 2 bases and J gave up 6 bases; unmatched junction bases: 2. CDR3 amino acids: CASSPGQGSEQYF. Written as DNA, the CDR3 is TGTGCCAGCTCACCAGGACAGGGGAGCGAGCAGTACTTC.

This clone was found many times. The chain employs TRBV7-8 and TRBJ2-5, with a weak D call TRBD1 (6 bases). The CDR3 sequence is 13 residues long. The V gene's germline CDR1 is SGHVS and CDR2 FQNEAQ. V was cut by 8 bases and J by 4 bases, with 14 bases left in between. CDR3 DNA: TGTGCCAGCTCCTTGGGCAGGGGAGAGACCCAGTACTTC. It is translated as CASSLGRGETQYF.

This clone has just a few counts. The chain uses TRBV7-6 and TRBJ2-5; 8 nucleotides line up with TRBD1. The end of the DNA aligns better with TRBJ2-7, so the J call may be wrong. Per the germline V gene, CDR1 is SGHVS and CDR2 is FNYEAQ. The CDR3 runs to 15 residues. The CDR3 spells CASSDGTGQAYEQYF. Written as DNA, the CDR3 is TGTGCCAGCAGCGATGGCACGGGACAGGCTTACGAGCAGTACTTC.

This clone was counted at least ten times. The chain has TRBV5-6 and TRBJ1-1; D not certain. This CDR3 is built from 11 residues. Germline V gives CDR1 SGHDT, CDR2 YYEEEE. The V gene lost 7 bases and the J gene lost 7 bases, with 11 bases spanning the gap. The CDR3 loop reads CASSEGIEAFF. The CDR3 bases are TGTGCCAGCTCCGAGGGTATTGAAGCTTTCTTT.

This clone was found many times. The rearrangement uses TRBV7-2 and TRBJ1-2; D is unclear. Per germline, CDR1 SGHTA and CDR2 FQGNSA. Trimming shortened V by 4 bases and J by 4 bases, and 13 bases separated the two germline ends. This CDR3 spans 14 amino acids. CDR3 sequence (DNA): TGTGCCAGCAGCTACACAGAGCCACTCTATGGCTACACCTTC. Translation: CASSYTEPLYGYTF.

This CDR3 reads CASNLPGLAGHEQYF. The CDR3, as DNA: TGTGCCAGCAATTTACCGGGACTAGCGGGTCACGAGCAGTACTTC. The rearrangement links TRBV6-6 to TRBJ2-5; 12 nucleotides align to TRBD2. The J call may be in error: the DNA end matches TRBJ2-7 better. The germline gives CDR1 MNHNY, CDR2 SVGAGI (reference sequence). The CDR3 contains 15 residues.

The table lists this clone with many counts. Here the CDR3 reads CASSLGQGWNTEAFF. For the CDR3, the DNA is TGTGCCAGCAGCCTCGGACAGGGGTGGAATACTGAAGCTTTCTTT. This chain connects TRBV11-3 to TRBJ1-1; 9 nucleotides match TRBD1. Trimming at V came to 5 bases and at J to 5 bases, leaving 9 bases not matched to a gene. Germline V lookup: CDR1 SGHNT, CDR2 YENEEA. This CDR3 is built from 15 residues.

This clone has a count of ten or more. The chain carries TRBV2 and TRBJ1-2, with D possibly TRBD1 on 6 matching bases. Deletions cut 6 bases from V and 0 bases from J, with 14 bases between. CDR3 size: 15 residues. CDR1 SNHLY and CDR2 FYNNEI come from the germline V gene. CDR3 loop: CASRPGEGANYGYTF. The CDR3 region has the DNA TGTGCCAGCAGGCCCGGAGAGGGGGCTAACTATGGCTACACCTTC.